This TCR beta chain was sequenced for a study of identifying expanded T cells in peripheral blood. Some clones are missing from TCRdb's copy, which holds only in-frame ones; the method was immunoSEQ multiplex PCR. The sample has 100,000 to 150,000 clones; 65% to 90% are singletons. Germline V CDR1 and CDR2: LNHDA, SQIVND (reference sequence). The CDR3 covers 14 residues. V lost 9 bases, J lost 0 bases, and 7 bases stayed unmatched. This clone was seen a single time. The sample comprised blood. The clonotype originates from a person aged 18 to 70 in good health. The chain joins TRBV19 to TRBJ1-1; 7 nucleotides line up with TRBD1. The chain's CDR3 is CASRQGRMNTEAFF. The CDR3 bases are TGTGCCAGCCGACAGGGTCGAATGAACACTGAAGCTTTCTTT.